This entry describes one T cell receptor beta chain. This specimen belongs to a study of cytomegalovirus exposure and HLA in healthy donors. The PCR contained 60 Vbeta and 13 Jbeta primers. The table came from immunoSEQ multiplex PCR; TCRdb's copy has only in-frame clones and leaves some out. The sample carries roughly 110,000 clones, over 65% recorded once. The sample comprised PBMCs. The receptor was derived from a female donor in good health and CMV-seronegative.

The CDR3 sequence: CTSSQDWASGGVVGTDTQYF. CDR3 in DNA: TGCACCAGCAGCCAAGATTGGGCTAGCGGGGGGGTCGTCGGCACAGATACGCAGTATTTT. The V gene is TRBV1, the J gene TRBJ2-3; the table's D call of TRBD2 was not tested on the DNA. TRBV1 is described as a pseudogene. The CDR3 consists of 20 residues.